The 17 T cell receptor beta chains below come from one sample, sequenced in a study of blood T cells in healthy people across ages. It was with a sample-barcoded 5' primer and a J-beta primer mix that a second PCR of about 6 to 11 cycles was run. TCRdb reanalysed the 5' RACE reads using MiXCR and keeps one entry per CDR3 protein. The sample holds more than 1,400,000 distinct CDR3 sequences, about 40% seen once. Sequenced sample: blood. These TCRs come from a woman aged 18-29 years in good health.

The DNA for the CDR3 is TGCAGCGTTCAGATTTTCCTAGATCCGGGTGAAAAACTGTTTTTT. Translated, it gives CSVQIFLDPGEKLFF. The V gene is TRBV29-1, the J gene TRBJ1-4; D is unclear. CDR3 length: 15 residues. Germline V CDR1 and CDR2: SQVTM, ANQGSEA. V was pared by 5 bases and J by 7 bases, with 20 bases between.

CDR3 coding DNA: TGTGCCAGCAGTCCCCCCAGCACTAGCGGATCCGACAATGAGCAGTACTTC. This gives the protein CASSPPSTSGSDNEQYF. The V and J genes are TRBV28 and TRBJ2-5; 8 bases align to TRBD2. The CDR3 spans 17 residues. Germline V lookup: CDR1 MDHEN, CDR2 SYDVKM. The V gene end was trimmed by 5 bases and the J gene end by 11 bases; junction bases not matched to a gene: 22.

The chain carries TRBV27 and TRBJ1-2; D might be TRBD1 (6 bases). This CDR3 is built from 13 residues. V dropped 5 bases and J dropped 9 bases, with 16 bases sitting between them. Germline V gives CDR1 MNHEY, CDR2 SMNVEV (reference sequence). The CDR3 DNA follows: TGTGCCAGCAGTGTAACATCACAGGGCAGCTACACCTTC. As protein: CASSVTSQGSYTF.

The chain joins TRBV7-9 to TRBJ2-4, with 7 positions matching TRBD1. Near its end, the DNA agrees better with TRBJ2-7, so the J call may be wrong. Germline V gene data show CDR1 as SEHNR and CDR2 as FQNEAQ (reference sequence). This CDR3 contains 17 residues. CDR3: CASTHGDSWAMAYEQYF. The CDR3 region has the DNA TGTGCCAGCACCCACGGGGACAGTTGGGCGATGGCCTACGAGCAGTACTTC.

In its sample, this clonotype was seen a few times. The gene calls are TRBV27 and TRBJ2-3; D call uncertain. The V end was cut by 5 bases, the J end by 2 bases, with 11 bases between. Germline loops: CDR1 MNHEY, CDR2 SMNVEV (reference sequence). The CDR3 runs 14 residues. CDR3 residues: CASSVELDTDTQYF. The CDR3 DNA follows: TGTGCCAGCAGTGTAGAGCTTGACACAGATACGCAGTATTTT.

This clonotype was picked up a small number of times. V usage is TRBV3-1 and J usage is TRBJ2-1; a weak D match, TRBD2 (6 bases). V lost 0 bases to trimming and J lost 7 bases, with 19 bases between them. Germline-derived CDR1 and CDR2 are LGHDT and YNNKEL (reference sequence). The CDR3 spans 17 residues. CDR3 nucleotide sequence: TGTGCCAGCAGCCAAGAGGGTGCGGGATGGGTGAGGAATGAGCAGTTCTTC. It yields the protein CASSQEGAGWVRNEQFF.

The CDR3 loop reads CACRASGIQETQYF. For the CDR3, the DNA is TGTGCCTGCCGGGCTAGCGGAATCCAAGAGACCCAGTACTTC. This sequence joins TRBV6-6 and TRBJ2-5; TRBD2 aligns across 7 bases. V gave up 11 bases and J gave up 1 base; unmatched junction bases: 10. Germline V gene sequence: CDR1 MNHNY, CDR2 SVGAGI (reference sequence). The CDR3 spans 14 residues.

The chain combines TRBV6-5 with TRBJ1-4; D might be TRBD1 (5 bases). The CDR3 has 16 residues. V was clipped by 0 bases and J by 8 bases, with 16 bases between them. Germline loops: CDR1 MNHEY, CDR2 SVGAGI. The CDR3 nucleotides read TGTGCCAGCAGTTACTCCTCTTCCGGGACGGGGGAAAAACTGTTTTTT. Its protein is CASSYSSSGTGEKLFF.

V gene TRBV3-1 combines with J gene TRBJ2-3, with no clear D. V was pared by 0 bases and J by 4 bases, with 8 bases between. Germline loops: CDR1 LGHDT, CDR2 YNNKEL (reference sequence). The CDR3 has 14 residues. CDR3 nucleotides: TGTGCCAGCAGCCAAGAACTCCTCCCAGATACGCAGTATTTT. Translating it yields CASSQELLPDTQYF.

In this sample, this clonotype turned up a few times. The chain carries TRBV11-2 and TRBJ1-2; D not resolved. V shed 1 base and J shed 8 bases, with 11 bases lying between them. CDR3 length: 13 amino acids. The germline V gene has CDR1 SGHAT and CDR2 FQNNGV. Here the CDR3 reads CASSLVAIKGYTF. CDR3 sequence (DNA): TGTGCCAGCAGCTTAGTTGCGATTAAGGGCTACACCTTC.

The chain joins TRBV3-1 to TRBJ2-2; no definite D call. The CDR3 totals 11 residues. The germline V and J ends were trimmed by 4 bases and 8 bases, with 5 bases remaining between them. Germline V gene lookup returns CDR1 LGHDT and CDR2 YNNKEL (reference sequence). CDR3 nucleotide sequence: TGTGCCAGCAGCCTCCTGGGGGAGCTGTTTTTT. Translation gives CASSLLGELFF.

The chain employs TRBV24-1 and TRBJ2-3; possible D gene TRBD2, 7 bases. This CDR3 has 18 amino acids. Germline V CDR1 and CDR2: KGHDR, SFDVKD. The ends were cut back, 2 bases at V and 3 bases at J, with 20 bases in the middle. CDR3 bases: TGTGCCACCAGTGATTCAACCATCGGGGGGCGCCGGACAGATACGCAGTATTTT. Encoded protein: CATSDSTIGGRRTDTQYF.

The chain employs TRBV18 and TRBJ1-1; D ambiguous. Germline CDR1 KGHSH, CDR2 LQKENI. The V end lost 1 base, the J end lost 7 bases, and 7 bases lay between the germline ends. The CDR3 sequence is 12 residues long. The CDR3 bases are TGTGCCAGCTCACCACAGAGGGATGAAGCTTTCTTT. This codes for CASSPQRDEAFF.

The CDR3 sequence: CARGAGESHNEQFF. The CDR3 DNA follows: TGTGCCAGGGGGGCGGGAGAGTCTCACAATGAGCAGTTCTTC. This chain links TRBV7-9 with TRBJ2-1, with TRBD2 as a possible D gene (7 bases). The CDR3 consists of 14 residues. Germline V gives CDR1 SEHNR, CDR2 FQNEAQ (reference sequence). V shed 9 bases and J shed 5 bases, with 17 bases lying between them.

The table lists this clonotype with a few counts. The chain carries TRBV11-2 and TRBJ1-1, with D possibly being TRBD1 (5 bases). From germline, CDR1 is SGHAT and CDR2 FQNNGV. V was pared by 2 bases and J by 11 bases, with 15 bases between. CDR3 length: 13 amino acids. The CDR3 reads CASSLWGDGDAFF. Written as DNA, the CDR3 is TGTGCCAGCAGCTTATGGGGGGATGGTGATGCTTTCTTT. The full variable domain, completed using reference TRBV11-2 and TRBJ1-1, is EAGVAQSPRYKIIEKRQSVAFWCNPISGHATLYWYQQILGQGPKLLIQFQNNGVVDDSQLPKDRFSAERLKGVDSTLKIQPAKLEDSAVYLCASSLWGDGDAFFGQGTRLTVV.

The J gene is TRBJ2-2, the V gene TRBV5-1, with D possibly TRBD1 on 5 matching bases. The CDR3 consists of 16 residues. V lost 0 bases and J 4 bases, leaving 13 bases between the germline ends. Germline lookup yields CDR1 SGHRS and CDR2 YFSETQ. CDR3 DNA: TGCGCCAGCAGCTTGGAGGGGCGCGGATCCACCGGGGAGCTGTTTTTT. It is translated as CASSLEGRGSTGELFF.

The chain links TRBV19 to TRBJ2-5; possibly TRBD1 for D (6 bases). V lost 5 bases, J lost 3 bases, and 13 bases lay in between. This CDR3 contains 14 residues. CDR1 is LNHDA, CDR2 SQIVND, per germline (reference sequence). CDR3 region: CASSADRSEETQYF. CDR3 DNA sequence: TGTGCCAGTAGTGCCGACAGGAGCGAAGAGACCCAGTACTTC.